Listed below are T cell receptor beta chains from one sample, sequenced in a study of blood T cells in healthy people across ages. Each CDR3 protein is one row after TCRdb ran MiXCR on the 5' RACE reads. This sample carries around 690,000 distinct CDR3 sequences, around 54% of them seen once, and the ten largest clones take approximately 37%. The sequenced sample was blood. The source of these receptors is a man aged 60 to 75 in good health. The CDR3 runs from the conserved cysteine through the conserved F or W. The D gene is left open where the match is weak. The size field is filled for only some rows; it gives once, few, many or a size class.

j_call d_call clone_size v_call cdr3_nt cdr3_aa
TRBJ2-7 TRBD2 . TRBV4-1 TGCGCCAGCAGCCAACAAGGCGGGGGGCTCACCTACGAGCAGTACTTC CASSQQGGGLTYEQYF
TRBJ1-1 TRBD1 . TRBV6-6 TGTGCCAGCAGTGACAGGGGGCGCGGGACTGAAGCTTTCTTT CASSDRGRGTEAFF
TRBJ2-5 . . TRBV2 TGTGCCAGCAGTGAAGTTGGCAGAGAGCAGTACTTC CASSEVGREQYF
TRBJ2-3 . . TRBV10-3 TGTGCCGTCAGTGAGGGGGGAGACACAGATACGCAGTATTTT CAVSEGGDTDTQYF
TRBJ1-4 . . TRBV7-9 TGTGCCAGCAGCTCGGACGGACTCAATGAAAAACTGTTTTTT CASSSDGLNEKLFF
TRBJ1-5 . . TRBV6-2/TRBV6-3 TGTGCCAGCAGTCCTACTAGGCATAGCAATCAGCCCCAGCATTTT CASSPTRHSNQPQHF
TRBJ2-3 TRBD2 . TRBV5-1 TGCGCCAGTAGACTAGCCATGACCAGCACAGATACGCAGTATTTT CASRLAMTSTDTQYF
TRBJ2-3 TRBD1 few TRBV27 TGTGCCAGCAGTTTGGACAGGGGGCCCACAGATACGCAGTATTTT CASSLDRGPTDTQYF
TRBJ1-2 TRBD1 . TRBV29-1 TGCAGCGTTGGGGAACAGGGGAGTTTAGGCTACACCTTC CSVGEQGSLGYTF
TRBJ2-7 . . TRBV4-1 TGCGCCAGCAGCCAACCACAGATCTCCTACAATGAGCAGTACTTC CASSQPQISYNEQYF
TRBJ2-5 TRBD1 . TRBV3-1 TGTGCCAGCAGCCCCGGACAGGCCCACCTGGAGACCCAGTACTTC CASSPGQAHLETQYF
TRBJ1-1 . . TRBV15 TGTGCCACCCGTAGAAGCAGGGGGAACACTGAAGCTTTCTTT CATRRSRGNTEAFF
TRBJ2-6 . . TRBV21-1 TGTGCCAGCAGTGCCCCCGCGGACTCTTCTGGGGCCAACGTCCTGACTTTC CASSAPADSSGANVLTF
TRBJ1-6 TRBD1 . TRBV5-1 TGCGCCAGCCGAGCTGGGCAGGGGGTGTCACCCCTCCACTTT CASRAGQGVSPLHF
TRBJ2-7 . . TRBV12-3/TRBV12-4 TGTGCCAGCAGCGCCAACACCGGGCCTTACGAGCAGTACTTC CASSANTGPYEQYF
TRBJ1-2 . . TRBV12-3/TRBV12-4 TGTGCCGGCAGTTTTGGGGGAAATGGCTACACCTTC CAGSFGGNGYTF
TRBJ2-5 . . TRBV5-1 TGCGCCAGCAGTCCTGGGGCAGTTCCTTCAGAGACCCAGTACTTC CASSPGAVPSETQYF
TRBJ1-1 . few TRBV7-2 TGTGCCAGCAGCTTTAACCGGGACACTGAAGCTTTCTTT CASSFNRDTEAFF
TRBJ2-4 . . TRBV7-8 TGTGCCAGCAGCTTACGGACAGCCCTGTGGGCCAAAAACATTCAGTACTTC CASSLRTALWAKNIQYF
TRBJ2-7 . few TRBV12-3/TRBV12-4 TGTGCCAGCAGTTTGATGGGGGAAGGCTACGAGCAGTACTTC CASSLMGEGYEQYF
TRBJ1-4 TRBD1 . TRBV7-9 TGTGCCAGCAGCCCAGACACAGGGGAGACTGCAACTAATGAAAAACTGTTTTTT CASSPDTGETATNEKLFF
TRBJ2-5 TRBD2 once TRBV2 TGTGCCAGCAGTGGACTAGCGGGCTGGGAGACCCAGTACTTC CASSGLAGWETQYF
TRBJ2-1 TRBD2 few TRBV4-2 TGTGCCAGCAGCCAAGATTCGGGACTAGCGTACTACAATGAGCAGTTCTTC CASSQDSGLAYYNEQFF
TRBJ2-3 . . TRBV12-3/TRBV12-4 TGTGCCAGCAGGAGGTTGGATACGCAGTATTTT CASRRLDTQYF
TRBJ2-2 . . TRBV7-6 TGTGCCAGCAGCTTAGCTTCGGGACTGACGAACACCGGGGAGCTGTTTTTT CASSLASGLTNTGELFF
TRBJ2-3 . many TRBV5-1 TGCGCCAGCAGCTCGACCGGGACGCAAGGAGATACGCAGTATTTT CASSSTGTQGDTQYF
TRBJ1-4 TRBD1 . TRBV29-1 TGCAGCGTTGTAGGTTTTGGACAGGACAATGAAAAACTGTTTTTT CSVVGFGQDNEKLFF
TRBJ2-7 . few TRBV5-1 TGCGCCAGCAGCTTCGGACAGTCCTCCACCTACGAGCAGTACTTC CASSFGQSSTYEQYF
TRBJ2-5 . . TRBV9 TGTGCCAGCAGCACATCGGCGGAAGAGACCCAGTACTTC CASSTSAEETQYF
TRBJ1-2 TRBD1 . TRBV5-1 TGCGCCAGCAGCCCGGCACAGGGGACAACCTATGGCTACACCTTC CASSPAQGTTYGYTF
TRBJ1-2 . . TRBV10-3 TGTGCCATCAGTGACCCTGGACAGTCTCATTGGTACACCTTC CAISDPGQSHWYTF
TRBJ2-1 . . TRBV9 TGTGCCAGCAGCGGTGGGAGGGGGGGCTCCTACAATGAGCAGTTCTTC CASSGGRGGSYNEQFF
TRBJ1-1 . . TRBV6-5 TGTGCCACCGAGTCGGGGGCCCCATGGGGAGCTTTCTTT CATESGAPWGAFF
TRBJ1-4 . . TRBV6-5 TGTGCCAGCAGTTACGACCCCGGGGGCCCACGGTTTTTT CASSYDPGGPRFF
TRBJ1-1 . . TRBV7-9 TGTGCCAGCAGCTTATTAATCGGGGGCACTGAAGCTTTCTTT CASSLLIGGTEAFF
TRBJ2-2 TRBD2 . TRBV27 TGTGCCAGCAGGAGCCGGGACTACTACACCGGGGAGCTGTTTTTT CASRSRDYYTGELFF
TRBJ1-2 . . TRBV5-1 TGCGCCAGCAGCTTGTCCACAGGGCAAGGGCGCTACACCTTC CASSLSTGQGRYTF
TRBJ2-3 . few TRBV20-1 TGCAGCGGGGCTAGCACAGATACGCAGTATTTT CSGASTDTQYF
TRBJ1-1 . . TRBV7-2 TGTGCCAGCAGCTTCCAGCTGAACACTGAAGCTTTCTTT CASSFQLNTEAFF
TRBJ1-1 . . TRBV5-6 TGTGCCAGCAGCTCTGTGACAGGGAACACTGAAGCTTTCTTT CASSSVTGNTEAFF